What follows is one TCR beta chain and its context. In the original analysis: It was from reference gene primer amplification that nucleated cell counts were estimated. Clones were read by immunoSEQ multiplex PCR, and TCRdb kept only the in-frame ones, dropping some. V and J calls and clone size are as listed in that table; D and trimming were resolved from the DNA. Altogether about 270,000 clones are present, 86% being singletons, with the ten largest covering over 9.5%. This sample is part of a study of blood T cell repertoires in COVID-19. The overall study: Collection of acute and convalescent COVID-19 samples took place in the United States, Italy and Spain. PBMCs, B-cell-depleted T cells, or T cells provided the cDNA or gDNA that made up the material.

There are 17 residues in the CDR3. Germline V gene sequence: CDR1 KGHSH, CDR2 LQKENI. The V and J ends lost 1 base and 7 bases, in that order; junction bases with no gene match: 9. This clonotype was obtained from a young woman with COVID-19, enrolled during active disease. This chain connects TRBV18 to TRBJ1-5; 11 nucleotides line up with TRBD1. Sequenced input: peripheral blood. CDR3 coding DNA: TGTGCCAGCTCACCACGCTTGGGGACAGGGGGAGACCAGCCCCAGCATTTT. It is translated as CASSPRLGTGGDQPQHF.